The rows below give T cell receptor beta chains drawn from one sample of a study of molecular identifiers for immune sequencing clone quantification. Each CDR3 protein is one row after TCRdb ran MiXCR on the PCR reads. This table has about 10,000 distinct CDR3 sequences, about 18% appearing once. Material: naive CD8+ T cells from blood, with Jurkat cell RNA spiked in. The receptors shown here come from a human donor in good health. Some libraries in this study had Jurkat cell RNA spiked in. The CDR3 runs from the conserved cysteine through the conserved F or W. A D gene is named only where the DNA matches it firmly. Clone size, where shown, is once, few, many, or a class for clones that have expanded.

abundance: medium-sized; d_gene: -; v_gene: TRBV28; j_gene: TRBJ2-5; CDR3aa: CASSFIPGETQYF; CDR3nt: TGTGCCAGCAGTTTTATCCCAGGAGAGACCCAGTACTTC
abundance: few; d_gene: TRBD2; v_gene: TRBV20-1; j_gene: TRBJ2-7; CDR3aa: CSARALAGSHEQYF; CDR3nt: TGCAGTGCTAGAGCGCTAGCGGGATCCCACGAGCAGTACTTC
abundance: few; d_gene: -; v_gene: TRBV7-9; j_gene: TRBJ2-7; CDR3aa: CASSPRDTYEQYF; CDR3nt: TGTGCCAGCAGCCCCCGGGACACCTACGAGCAGTACTTC
abundance: few; d_gene: -; v_gene: TRBV4-1; j_gene: TRBJ2-2; CDR3aa: CASSHASGGLNTGELFF; CDR3nt: TGCGCCAGCAGCCACGCATCCGGGGGACTTAACACCGGGGAGCTGTTTTTT
abundance: few; d_gene: -; v_gene: TRBV20-1; j_gene: TRBJ1-1; CDR3aa: CSARPGYYTEAFF; CDR3nt: TGCAGTGCTAGGCCAGGGTATTACACTGAAGCTTTCTTT
abundance: -; d_gene: TRBD2; v_gene: TRBV28; j_gene: TRBJ2-7; CDR3aa: CASSLQAREGTYEQYF; CDR3nt: TGTGCCAGCAGCCTGCAGGCGCGGGAGGGAACCTACGAGCAGTACTTC
abundance: many; d_gene: -; v_gene: TRBV20-1; j_gene: TRBJ2-3; CDR3aa: CSARDNWVADTQYF; CDR3nt: TGCAGTGCTAGAGATAATTGGGTCGCAGATACGCAGTATTTT
abundance: medium-sized; d_gene: TRBD1; v_gene: TRBV6-5; j_gene: TRBJ1-5; CDR3aa: CASSTGTGRYSNQPQHF; CDR3nt: TGTGCCAGCAGCACCGGGACAGGACGATATAGCAATCAGCCCCAGCATTTT
abundance: -; d_gene: -; v_gene: TRBV27; j_gene: TRBJ1-5; CDR3aa: CASSPGGSGTDTQHF; CDR3nt: TGTGCCAGCAGTCCGGGCGGGAGCGGTACAGATACGCAGCATTTT
abundance: many; d_gene: -; v_gene: TRBV27; j_gene: TRBJ2-7; CDR3aa: CASSFWGEQYF; CDR3nt: TGTGCCAGCAGTTTTTGGGGCGAGCAGTACTTC
abundance: many; d_gene: -; v_gene: TRBV5-8; j_gene: TRBJ2-7; CDR3aa: CASSFAGSYEQYF; CDR3nt: TGTGCCAGCAGCTTTGCCGGGAGCTACGAGCAGTACTTC
abundance: medium-sized; d_gene: TRBD2; v_gene: TRBV5-4; j_gene: TRBJ2-3; CDR3aa: CASSLDREGTLADSTDTQYF; CDR3nt: TGTGCCAGCAGCTTGGACCGGGAGGGGACCCTAGCGGATAGCACAGATACGCAGTATTTT
abundance: medium-sized; d_gene: -; v_gene: TRBV3-1; j_gene: TRBJ2-2; CDR3aa: CASSQEQRLETGELFF; CDR3nt: TGTGCCAGCAGCCAAGAACAGAGGTTGGAGACCGGGGAGCTGTTTTTT
abundance: few; d_gene: -; v_gene: TRBV29-1; j_gene: TRBJ2-7; CDR3aa: CSAYGVGNYEQYF; CDR3nt: TGCAGCGCCTATGGTGTGGGGAACTACGAGCAGTACTTC
abundance: many; d_gene: -; v_gene: TRBV7-6; j_gene: TRBJ1-2; CDR3aa: CASTSTQGGGNYGYTF; CDR3nt: TGTGCCAGCACCTCAACGCAGGGAGGGGGTAACTATGGCTACACCTTC